This T cell receptor beta chain was documented in a study of CD8+CD57+ T cells in acquired aplastic anemia listed by TCRdb under 2018. At the level of the whole study: Extracted DNA from sorted CD4+ and CD8+ cells averaged around 3.4 ug, ranging from about 0.18 to 27.4 ug. CD8+CD57+ expansion was defined as a frequency above the mean frequency observed in healthy subjects.

Here is what the overall study found, with its caveats: Fewer than 35 CD8+ CDR3 sequences were found to be shared between patients and controls, but these sequences appeared to be highly expressed in patients and within the immunodominant clones of the patients. No significant difference in CD8+ Simpson's diversity was found between patients and healthy controls (P=0.060).

The patients picked for sequencing were ones in whom flow cytometry had shown an expansion of CD8+CD57+ cells. All patients had severe acquired aplastic anemia diagnosed by International Study of Aplastic Anemia and Agranulocytosis and Camitta criteria. No patient had received any therapy when blood was sampled. The study deep-sequenced TCR repertoires of sorted CD4+ and CD8+ blood T cells from severe aplastic anemia patients and healthy subjects. In the USA, patient enrollment took place under clinicaltrials.gov protocols 00001620, 01623167, 00001397, 00071045, 00081523 and 00961064. Ficoll-Paque density gradient centrifugation was used to isolate peripheral blood mononuclear cells. Before DNA extraction, CD4+ and CD8+ T cells were sorted with FACS or magnetic beads. Genomic DNA served as template for TCR beta VDJ combination and CDR3 sequence profiling. An Illumina HiSeq 2000 was used for TCR repertoire sequencing. On the authors' methods: TRBV/TRBJ rearrangement plots, CDR3 size and DJ length profiles, and Simpson's diversity index were used to assess repertoires. The immunodominant clone was defined as the most abundant DNA sequence in deep sequencing data. CDR3 amino acid sequences were screened for sharing across subjects and compared with published repertoires and the VDJdb database. Through fastp at Q25 and MiXCR, TCRdb rebuilt clones from the public reads, retaining in-frame beta chains. Entries that share a CDR3 protein sequence are merged under the most common genes and DNA. These V and J calls rely on TCRdb rather than the paper's analysis. This sample gives roughly 260,000 distinct CDR3 sequences in total; 47% of them show up just once. Less than 9% of the sample is taken by the ten largest.

Points on this clonotype: This clone's antigen is unknown. Base qualities are not recorded, but no much larger clone differs from it by a single base.

The germline V gene (reference sequence) sets CDR1 to WNHNN and CDR2 to SYGVQD. Between the V and J ends, shortened by 8 bases and 7 bases respectively, the junction contains 11 bases. The CDR3 contains 12 residues, cysteine and phenylalanine counted. Kept here is only the CDR3 DNA, which spans 36 bases and is read in frame from base 1. The chain joins TRBV10-1 to TRBJ2-2; the D gene is unclear. Sequencing used sorted CD4+, CD8+, or CD8+CD57+ T cells (not recorded which) from PBMCs. The source of this sequence is a human donor with aplastic anemia. The nucleotides read TGCGCCAGCCAAAGTGTGAGCGGGGAGCTGTTTTTT. It translates to CASQSVSGELFF.